This record looks at one T cell receptor (beta chain) sequence and its context. The antigen it binds to is not known. No quality values exist for individual bases; no much larger clone is one base distant. To demonstrate the VDJtools post-analysis software, TCR beta repertoires were profiled from the peripheral blood of roughly 12 young patients with multiple sclerosis. The multiple sclerosis patients were children and adolescents ranging in age from about 6 to 16 years. The data originate from a study of post-analysis software for immune sequencing data (dated by TCRdb to the mid-2010s). As for the study more broadly: Disease courses on record covered relapsing-remitting, secondary progressive and progressive-relapsing multiple sclerosis, though some patients had no subtype annotation. A subset of samples was prepared in parallel using single-end sample barcoding, then pooled and co-amplified after Illumina adapter ligation. The patient repertoires were set against 11 previously published healthy control repertoires from donors whose ages ranged from roughly 6 to 26 years.

The library was obtained by PCR. For sequencing, an Illumina HiSeq 2500 was employed. Unique molecular identifiers were incorporated into TCR beta cDNA libraries to reduce PCR and sequencing biases. Roughly 0.5 million cDNA molecules were obtained per 1 to 10 million input T cells, so each molecule approximated one T cell. The patient libraries were prepared and sequenced using the same protocol as the earlier healthy control dataset. Samples belonging to the same batch were prepared together, multiplexed and sequenced on a shared HiSeq lane. The paper's processing steps were these. MIGEC handled the raw barcoded reads, throwing out single-read molecular identifier groups before consensus assembly and CDR3 extraction. Clonotype tables were post-analysed with VDJtools, normalizing diversity by down-sampling all datasets to the smallest sample size. To correct batch-related cross-sample contamination, repertoire overlap clustering matched CDR3 amino acid sequences but not nucleotide sequences. TCRdb handled the public reads itself, with Q25 trimming in fastp and clone calling in MiXCR, and kept productive beta chains. A single entry per CDR3 protein holds the most common genes and DNA from its merged rows. TCRdb's processing, not the authors' own work, is the source of the V and J calls. The sample has 450,000 to 650,000 distinct CDR3 sequences on record, 40% to 50% of them singletons. Around 1.7% of the sample comes from the top ten.

The germline ends are 17 bases apart after V is trimmed by 3 bases and J by 5 bases. The CDR3 runs 16 amino acids, cysteine and phenylalanine included. Of all the DNA, just the CDR3 is kept, 48 bases in frame from base 1. Findings and caveats that apply to the study as a whole: Direct clustering with F measure showed strong co-clustering of samples prepared in the same batch, prompting a batch-effect correction. Multiple sclerosis patients had significantly lower normalized Chao1 diversity than controls, a result that suggests substantial peripheral T-cell clonal expansion. Patients showed significantly higher frequencies than controls for about five TRBV segments, among them TRBV5-6, TRBV5-1 and TRBV20-1. The control group was slightly older than the multiple sclerosis patient group.

The receptor's source is a girl aged 5 to 17 with multiple sclerosis. The sequenced sample was blood. The chain was built from TRBV12-3 or TRBV12-4 and TRBJ1-5; the D gene is perhaps TRBD1, from 6 matching bases. CDR3 protein: CASSFSVGGIYQPQHF. At the DNA level, the sequence is TGTGCCAGCAGTTTTTCGGTAGGGGGTATTTATCAGCCCCAGCATTTT.